The 15 T cell receptor beta chains listed next were all sequenced from one sample in a study of regulatory T cells in long-lasting Graves disease. Time point in this sample: newly diagnosed GD, antithyroid drugs for less than 3 months. TCR sequences were obtained from RNA taken from PBMCs. Sequencing libraries for TCR beta were prepared with iRepertoire HTBI primers and Arm-PCR of CDR3 regions. In TCRdb, the multiplex PCR reads were re-called with MiXCR into one record per CDR3 protein. The sample contains some 490,000 distinct CDR3 sequences, more than 10% of which appear only once. These data are also associated with another study on T cells in Graves' hyperthyroidism and ophthalmopathy.

This specimen consisted of peripheral blood mononuclear cells (PBMCs), obtained at new diagnosis, from a patient treated with antithyroid drugs. The receptors were gathered from a woman in her twenties or thirties with Graves disease.

This clonotype showed up many times. V usage is TRBV28 and J usage is TRBJ2-2; D perhaps matches TRBD1 (5 bases). Germline V CDR1 and CDR2: MDHEN, SYDVKM. V was pared by 6 bases and J by 7 bases, with 18 bases between. This CDR3 is built from 15 residues. The CDR3 bases are TGTGCCAGCAGACCCCAGGGAACGAATAACGGGGAGCTGTTTTTT. Its translation: CASRPQGTNNGELFF.

This clonotype was observed many times. The chain recombines TRBV6-1 with TRBJ2-5, with a possible D match to TRBD2 (5 bases). The germline V and J ends were trimmed by 8 bases and 5 bases, with 15 bases remaining between them. Germline CDR1 MNHNS, CDR2 SASEGT. The CDR3 has 13 amino acids. CDR3 nucleotides: TGTGCCAGCGGACGAAGACGAGGGGAGACCCAGTACTTC. Protein sequence: CASGRRRGETQYF.

V and J are TRBV5-1 and TRBJ2-6; a possible D gene is TRBD1 (6 bases). Per germline, CDR1 SGHRS and CDR2 YFSETQ. This CDR3 is built from 18 residues. Trimming removed 1 base from V and 0 bases from J, with 14 bases in between. Here the CDR3 DNA reads TGCGCCAGCAGCTTGTCCCACAGGGTATACTCTGGGGCCAACGTCCTGACTTTC. Translating it yields CASSLSHRVYSGANVLTF. Full variable domain (outside the CDR3, taken from reference TRBV5-1 and TRBJ2-6): KAGVTQTPRYLIKTRGQQVTLSCSPISGHRSVSWYQQTPGQGLQFLFEYFSETQRNKGNFPGRFSGRQFSNSRSEMNVSTLELGDSALYLCASSLSHRVYSGANVLTFGAGSRLTVL.

Many counts were recorded for this clonotype. V gene TRBV12-3 or TRBV12-4 combines with J gene TRBJ2-5, with D perhaps matching TRBD2 (6 bases). The CDR3 is 15 amino acids. V was cut by 3 bases and J by 1 base, with 12 bases left in between. The CDR3 reads CASSFRGTSQETQYF. CDR3 in DNA: TGTGCCAGCAGTTTCCGCGGGACGTCCCAAGAGACCCAGTACTTC.

This clonotype has more than one count but fewer than ten. It may be a read error: a sequence one base away is much more abundant. This is likely a read error, given that the CDR3 carries no conserved phenylalanine or tryptophan at its end. This chain joins TRBV28 and TRBJ2-7, with 7 nucleotides matching TRBD2. The V segment lost 5 bases and the J segment 4 bases; nucleotides outside the gene matches: 5. CDR1 is MDHEN, CDR2 SYDVKM, per germline. CDR3 size: 13 residues. CDR3 coding DNA: TGTGCCAGCAGTAGCGGGAATTGGTACGAGCAGTACTCC. Translated, it gives CASSSGNWYEQYS.

This clonotype was found many times. The chain combines TRBV2 with TRBJ2-5, with 7 bases aligning to TRBD1. The trim removed 6 bases at V and 2 bases at J, leaving 9 bases unmatched. The CDR3 totals 15 residues. CDR1 is SNHLY, CDR2 FYNNEI, per germline. The CDR3 loop is CASSNRGLWQETQYF. CDR3 in DNA: TGTGCCAGCAGCAACAGGGGATTATGGCAAGAGACCCAGTACTTC.

This clonotype has a count of ten or more. J is TRBJ2-3 and V is TRBV11-2; either TRBD1 or TRBD2 may supply D (5 bases each). Germline CDR1 SGHAT, CDR2 FQNNGV. This CDR3 comprises 13 residues. V gave up 8 bases and J gave up 6 bases, with 15 bases separating them. The CDR3 sequence is CASRDWGSDTQYF. As DNA, the CDR3 is TGTGCCAGCCGAGACTGGGGGTCGGATACGCAGTATTTT.

This clonotype was counted many times. This sequence joins TRBV11-2 and TRBJ1-6, with D unclear. V shed 2 bases and J shed 4 bases, with 6 bases lying between them. CDR3 length: 14 amino acids. The germline V gene has CDR1 SGHAT and CDR2 FQNNGV. CDR3 in amino acids: CASSLHPYNSPLHF. The CDR3, as DNA: TGTGCCAGCAGCTTACACCCTTATAATTCACCCCTCCACTTT.

This clonotype was seen only a few times. The rearrangement uses TRBV5-1 and TRBJ2-2, with D tentatively TRBD1 or TRBD2 (7 bases each). Trimming left V 4 bases short and J 4 bases short, with 11 bases between. The length of the CDR3 is 14 residues. The germline gives CDR1 SGHRS, CDR2 YFSETQ. Written as DNA, the CDR3 is TGCGCCAGCAGCCGCAGGGGGGGCACCGGGGAGCTGTTTTTT. Its translation is CASSRRGGTGELFF.

This clonotype showed up many times. This chain connects TRBV7-3 to TRBJ2-3; D is undetermined. CDR1 is SGHTA, CDR2 FQGTGA, per germline. The CDR3 loop spans 14 amino acids. V dropped 3 bases and J dropped 3 bases, with 10 bases sitting between them. The CDR3 bases are TGTGCCAGCAGCTTTGAGAAGAGGACAGATACGCAGTATTTT. Its protein product is CASSFEKRTDTQYF.

The chain employs TRBV7-6 and TRBJ2-7; TRBD1 matches 10 bases. V shed 3 bases, J shed 3 bases, and the junction held 5 bases outside the gene matches. From germline, CDR1 is SGHVS and CDR2 FNYEAQ. This CDR3 comprises 15 residues. The DNA of the CDR3 is TGTGCCAGCAGCTTGGGACAGGGGTGGGACTACGAGCAGTACTTC. Amino acids: CASSLGQGWDYEQYF.

Many counts were recorded for this clonotype. The chain couples TRBV6-5 to TRBJ2-6; unclear D gene. Trimming took off 7 bases at V and 0 bases at J, with 4 bases between the two ends. In germline, CDR1 is MNHEY, CDR2 SVGAGI. The CDR3 has 13 amino acids. CDR3 in amino acids: CASTYSGANVLTF. In DNA, the CDR3 is TGTGCCAGCACCTACTCTGGGGCCAACGTCCTGACTTTC.

This clonotype was found many times. The CDR3 loop is CASSSSGTWHYEQYF. The CDR3 nucleotides are TGTGCCAGCAGTAGCTCCGGGACATGGCACTACGAGCAGTACTTC. This chain links TRBV6-2 or TRBV6-3 with TRBJ2-7, with TRBD1 as a possible D gene (6 bases). Trimming cost V 5 bases and J 3 bases, with 17 bases left between them. The CDR3 length is 15 residues. Germline V gene data show CDR1 as MNHEY and CDR2 as SVGEGT.

The V call is TRBV6-2 or TRBV6-3, the J call TRBJ1-5; D not certain. The V end lost 9 bases, the J end lost 4 bases, and 16 bases lay between the germline ends. CDR3 length: 14 amino acids. The germline CDR1 and CDR2 sequences are MNHEY and SVGEGT. The CDR3 loop reads CASGQVSRNQPQHF. CDR3 bases: TGTGCCAGTGGGCAGGTCTCACGGAATCAGCCCCAGCATTTT.

The chain is built from TRBV4-2 and TRBJ1-5; D is possibly TRBD1 (5 bases). Germline values: CDR1 LGHNA, CDR2 YNFKEQ. Trimming removed 0 bases from V and 4 bases from J, with 10 bases in between. The CDR3 runs to 15 residues. CDR3 loop: CASSQDRQFNQPQHF. CDR3 in DNA: TGTGCCAGCAGCCAAGATCGACAGTTTAATCAGCCCCAGCATTTT.